Listed here are 30 T cell receptor beta chains from one sample, sequenced in a study of CD8+ T cells in alopecia areata. RNA was isolated and reverse transcribed to cDNA, the sequencing template. Some clones are missing from TCRdb's copy, which holds only in-frame ones; the method was immunoSEQ multiplex PCR. The table lists over 250,000 clones, 60% of them singletons. The treatment denotes: oral pan-JAK inhibitor, 5-10 mg twice daily. Sequences were derived from CD4+ T cells sorted from blood, sampled around week 53, from a patient treated with tofacitinib. The source is a human donor with alopecia areata.

This clone was recorded many times. This sample also contains other DNA sequences that code for the same CDR3. V gene TRBV7-2 combines with J gene TRBJ2-7, with TRBD2 identical over 13 bases. Germline CDR1 is SGHTA and CDR2 is FQGNSA. J was trimmed by 4 bases and V by 4 bases; bases with no gene match: 7. The CDR3 is 16 residues long. DNA for the CDR3: TGTGCCAGCAGCTCCCGGACTAGCGGGGGTAGGTACGAGCAGTACTTC. This encodes CASSSRTSGGRYEQYF.

V is TRBV27 and J is TRBJ2-4, with D possibly TRBD2 on 7 matching bases. The CDR3 runs 16 residues. V was cut by 5 bases and J by 0 bases, with 14 bases left in between. Looked up from germline, CDR1 is MNHEY and CDR2 is SMNVEV (reference sequence). The CDR3: CASSDLGGQAKNIQYF. In DNA, the CDR3 is TGTGCCAGCAGTGACCTCGGGGGGCAAGCCAAAAACATTCAGTACTTC.

The chain has TRBV15 and TRBJ1-1; 7 nucleotides agree with TRBD1. The CDR3 runs to 13 residues. V was clipped by 5 bases and J by 9 bases; unmatched bases: 9. CDR1 is LNHNV and CDR2 is YYDKDF in the germline V gene (reference sequence). CDR3 coding DNA: TGTGCCACCAGCTCAGATAGGGGACAGAAAGCTTTCTTT. Translated: CATSSDRGQKAFF.

This clone was seen a few times. CDR3 residues: CASKALQGELFF. CDR3 DNA: TGTGCCAGCAAAGCGCTCCAGGGGGAACTGTTTTTT. V is TRBV2 and J is TRBJ1-4, with 7 positions matching TRBD1. The CDR3 is 12 residues long. Germline V gene data show CDR1 as SNHLY and CDR2 as FYNNEI. V shed 7 bases and J 12 bases; nucleotides not matched to a gene: 8.

The chain couples TRBV30 to TRBJ2-7; D may correspond to TRBD1 or TRBD2 (5 bases each). Germline V CDR1 and CDR2: GTSNPN, SVGIG (reference sequence). This CDR3 has 13 residues. Trimming took 3 bases from V and 3 from J, leaving 12 bases between them. The CDR3 loop is CAWSRDGFYEQYF. The CDR3 nucleotides read TGTGCCTGGAGCCGGGACGGCTTCTACGAGCAGTACTTC.

The chain employs TRBV20-1 and TRBJ1-2, with D perhaps TRBD1 (6 bases). This CDR3 comprises 11 residues. Trimming removed 2 bases at V and 8 bases at J, with 9 bases between. Germline CDR1 reads DFQATT; CDR2 reads SNEGSKA (reference sequence). The CDR3 DNA follows: TGCAGTGCTAGATCCGGACAGGGCTACACCTTC. As protein: CSARSGQGYTF.

The chain links TRBV9 to TRBJ1-2; D perhaps matches TRBD1 (5 bases). Germline assignment: CDR1 SGDLS and CDR2 YYNGEE. Trimming stripped 4 bases from V and 8 bases from J, with 15 bases between. This CDR3 is 13 amino acids long. CDR3 in amino acids: CASSPQGIYGYTF. In DNA form, the CDR3 reads TGTGCCAGCAGCCCCCAGGGAATCTACGGCTACACCTTC.

V usage is TRBV7-9 and J usage is TRBJ1-2; D remains ambiguous. Trimming removed 4 bases at V and 7 bases at J, with 19 bases between. Germline V gene data show CDR1 as SEHNR and CDR2 as FQNEAQ (reference sequence). The length of the CDR3 is 15 residues. The CDR3 sequence is CASSSTWRGLAGYTF. The CDR3 DNA is TGTGCCAGCAGCTCAACGTGGCGAGGACTCGCTGGCTACACCTTC.

The rearrangement uses TRBV29-1 and TRBJ1-1, with 7 bases identical to TRBD1. V trimming: 5 bases; J trimming: 1 base; junction bases outside the gene matches: 1. The CDR3 extends over 12 amino acids. The V gene's germline CDR1 is SQVTM and CDR2 ANQGSEA. This CDR3 is CSVRGPNTEAFF. CDR3 bases: TGCAGCGTTAGGGGGCCGAACACTGAAGCTTTCTTT.

This chain connects TRBV9 to TRBJ2-3; D not certain. The V end was cut by 4 bases, the J end by 2 bases, with 5 bases between. The CDR3 spans 12 residues. The germline V gene has CDR1 SGDLS and CDR2 YYNGEE. As DNA, the CDR3 is TGTGCCAGCAGCCCTCACACAGATACGCAGTATTTT. Translation: CASSPHTDTQYF.

The chain combines TRBV7-2 with TRBJ2-1, with 7 bases identical to TRBD1. The CDR3 sequence is 13 residues long. V was clipped by 4 bases and J by 8 bases; unmatched bases: 5. The germline CDR1 and CDR2 sequences are SGHTA and FQGNSA. CDR3 bases: TGTGCCAGCAGCTACCCCCAGGGGGATGAGCAGTTCTTC. This sequence encodes CASSYPQGDEQFF.

The chain has TRBV6-5 and TRBJ1-2; no definite D call. The CDR3 runs to 11 residues. Looked up from germline, CDR1 is MNHEY and CDR2 is SVGAGI. Trimming stripped 6 bases from V and 5 bases from J, with 7 bases between. The CDR3 region has the DNA TGTGCCAGCAGCTCGGGATATGGCTACACCTTC. Protein product: CASSSGYGYTF.

For this clone: In the same sample, other DNA sequences code for this CDR3. The chain employs TRBV2 and TRBJ2-5; the D is unclear. Germline V gene data show CDR1 as SNHLY and CDR2 as FYNNEI. Trimming took 1 base from V and 5 from J, leaving 2 bases between them. The CDR3 loop spans 11 amino acids. The CDR3 DNA reads TGTGCCAGCAGTGAAGGCGAGACCCAGTACTTC. It yields the protein CASSEGETQYF. Full variable domain (missing parts from reference TRBV2 and TRBJ2-5): EPEVTQTPSHQVTQMGQEVILRCVPISNHLYFYWYRQILGQKVEFLVSFYNNEISEKSEIFDDQFSVERPDGSNFTLKIRSTKLEDSAMYFCASSEGETQYFGPGTRLLVL.

This clone was counted a single time. The chain couples TRBV7-9 to TRBJ1-6, with 8 nucleotides matching TRBD1. V shed 4 bases, J shed 7 bases, and the junction held 6 bases outside the gene matches. CDR3 length: 15 residues. Germline values: CDR1 SEHNR, CDR2 FQNEAQ (reference sequence). The CDR3 region is CASSSGQGGNSPLHF. CDR3 nucleotides: TGTGCCAGCAGCTCCGGACAGGGCGGAAATTCACCCCTCCACTTT.

This clone was observed once. The chain is built from TRBV9 and TRBJ2-5; possibly TRBD1 or TRBD2 for D (5 bases each). CDR3 length: 14 amino acids. Trimming shortened V by 3 bases and J by 5 bases, and 14 bases separated the two germline ends. Germline CDR1 SGDLS, CDR2 YYNGEE. This chain's CDR3 is CASSASGAPETQYF. As DNA, the CDR3 is TGTGCCAGCAGCGCATCCGGGGCCCCGGAGACCCAGTACTTC.

In this sample, this clone turned up once. Just one base apart from a much larger clone, this may be a read error. The V gene is TRBV7-9, the J gene TRBJ2-3, with D unclear. Germline loops: CDR1 SEHNR, CDR2 FQNEAQ (reference sequence). Between the trimmed V and J ends, which lost 5 bases and 2 bases, there was a span of 2 bases. CDR3 length equals 11 residues. The CDR3 loop is CASSDTDTQYF. CDR3 DNA: TGTGCCAGCAGCGACACAGATACGCAGTATTTT.

The chain joins TRBV9 to TRBJ2-7, with 10 bases that match TRBD2. This CDR3 contains 15 residues. V shed 0 bases, J shed 0 bases, and the junction held 0 bases outside the gene matches. The germline CDR1 and CDR2 sequences are SGDLS and YYNGEE. CDR3: CASSVGTSGSYEQYF. The CDR3 nucleotides are TGTGCCAGCAGCGTAGGGACTAGCGGCTCCTACGAGCAGTACTTC.

CDR3: CASSFNTEAFF. The CDR3 region has the DNA TGCGCCAGCAGCTTCAACACTGAAGCTTTCTTT. The chain links TRBV5-1 to TRBJ1-1; D uncertain. Germline CDR1 is SGHRS and CDR2 is YFSETQ. The CDR3 runs 11 residues. V gave up 2 bases and J gave up 2 bases, with 1 base separating them. The whole variable domain, remainder taken from reference TRBV5-1 and TRBJ1-1, is KAGVTQTPRYLIKTRGQQVTLSCSPISGHRSVSWYQQTPGQGLQFLFEYFSETQRNKGNFPGRFSGRQFSNSRSEMNVSTLELGDSALYLCASSFNTEAFFGQGTRLTVV.

A few counts support this clone. This rearrangement joins TRBV5-1 to TRBJ1-2; D ambiguous. V lost 0 bases and J 5 bases, leaving 14 bases between the germline ends. There are 15 residues in the CDR3. CDR1 is SGHRS, CDR2 YFSETQ, per germline. CDR3 coding DNA: TGCGCCAGCAGCTTGGTTACGGGAGGAGCGTATGGCTACACCTTC. Encoded protein: CASSLVTGGAYGYTF.

The chain uses TRBV6-5 and TRBJ1-2, with TRBD1 as a possible D gene (5 bases). CDR3 length: 13 amino acids. Germline loops: CDR1 MNHEY, CDR2 SVGAGI. The V gene lost 2 bases and the J gene lost 4 bases, with 8 bases spanning the gap. CDR3 loop: CASSYTQGYGYTF. In DNA, the CDR3 is TGTGCCAGCAGTTACACCCAGGGCTATGGCTACACCTTC.

This clone is a singleton in its sample. The V call is TRBV12-5, the J call TRBJ2-3, with D perhaps matching TRBD1 (5 bases). V was shortened by 8 bases and J by 0 bases, with 9 bases between the two germline ends. This CDR3 is built from 13 residues. The germline V gene encodes CDR1 LGHNT and CDR2 FRNRAP. The CDR3 DNA follows: TGTGCTAGTTCAGGGATTAGCACAGATACGCAGTATTTT. As protein: CASSGISTDTQYF.

The V gene is TRBV7-2, the J gene TRBJ2-3; D is unclear. The CDR3 length is 11 residues. Germline V gene lookup returns CDR1 SGHTA and CDR2 FQGNSA. Trimming stripped 1 base from V and 7 bases from J, with 3 bases between. CDR3 sequence reads: CASSLDHTQYF. The CDR3 DNA reads TGTGCCAGCAGCTTAGATCATACGCAGTATTTT.

This clone appeared once. The rearrangement uses TRBV5-4 and TRBJ2-5; a possible D gene is TRBD1 (5 bases). V was shortened by 1 base and J by 1 base, with 8 bases between the two germline ends. The CDR3 runs to 14 residues. The germline gives CDR1 SGHNT, CDR2 YYREEE (reference sequence). The CDR3: CASSLRGSQETQYF. Here the CDR3 DNA reads TGTGCCAGCAGCTTGAGGGGTTCCCAAGAGACCCAGTACTTC.

This chain links TRBV9 with TRBJ1-1; no clear D. This CDR3 is 14 amino acids long. Germline CDR1 and CDR2: SGDLS and YYNGEE. V gave up 0 bases and J gave up 8 bases, with 14 bases separating them. The CDR3 is CASSVDQPGGEAFF. The CDR3 coding sequence is TGTGCCAGCAGCGTAGATCAGCCGGGCGGAGAAGCTTTCTTT. The whole variable domain, filled in from reference TRBV9 and TRBJ1-1, reads DSGVTQTPKHLITATGQRVTLRCSPRSGDLSVYWYQQSLDQGLQFLIQYYNGEERAKGNILERFSAQQFPDLHSELNLSSLELGDSALYFCASSVDQPGGEAFFGQGTRLTVV.

This clone was recorded once. The chain is built from TRBV30 and TRBJ2-4; 9 nucleotides agree with TRBD1. This CDR3 spans 12 amino acids. Germline V gene lookup returns CDR1 GTSNPN and CDR2 SVGIG (reference sequence). V trimming: 5 bases; J trimming: 6 bases; junction bases outside the gene matches: 2. CDR3 sequence: CAWGGQGNIQYF. CDR3 coding DNA: TGTGCCTGGGGGGGACAGGGAAACATTCAGTACTTC.

This clone occurred a few times. The conserved closing phenylalanine or tryptophan is absent in this CDR3, likely reflecting a read error. The limits of the CDR3 on the DNA are not certain, so only TCRdb's listed CDR3 is given. The CDR3 spells CASSLWGEPASPL. The genes are TRBV5-4 and TRBJ1-2. The germline CDR1 and CDR2 sequences are SGHNT and YYREEE (reference sequence). The CDR3 has 13 residues if both end residues are counted.

In this sample, this clone turned up a few times. The V and J genes are TRBV5-1 and TRBJ2-1; D uncertain. CDR3 length equals 15 residues. Germline CDR1 SGHRS, CDR2 YFSETQ. Trimming removed 0 bases from V and 2 bases from J, with 9 bases in between. The CDR3 sequence is CASSLAPMAYNEQFF. The CDR3 nucleotides are TGCGCCAGCAGCTTGGCCCCCATGGCCTACAATGAGCAGTTCTTC.

The V and J genes are TRBV2 and TRBJ2-5; D unresolved. This CDR3 is built from 15 residues. Looked up from germline, CDR1 is SNHLY and CDR2 is FYNNEI. V lost 1 base and J 4 bases, leaving 13 bases between the germline ends. The CDR3 DNA follows: TGTGCCAGCAGTGAAGTGGTTAACACAGCAGAGACCCAGTACTTC. Its translation is CASSEVVNTAETQYF. The entire variable domain, with the rest obtained from reference TRBV2 and TRBJ2-5, is as follows: EPEVTQTPSHQVTQMGQEVILRCVPISNHLYFYWYRQILGQKVEFLVSFYNNEISEKSEIFDDQFSVERPDGSNFTLKIRSTKLEDSAMYFCASSEVVNTAETQYFGPGTRLLVL.

This sequence joins TRBV5-1 and TRBJ1-6; D may be TRBD1 (6 bases). Trimming pared 4 bases from V and 10 bases from J, leaving 15 bases between. Germline V gene lookup returns CDR1 SGHRS and CDR2 YFSETQ. The CDR3 extends over 14 amino acids. As DNA, the CDR3 is TGCGCCAGCAGCGCGGGGACACCGGAATCACCCCTCCACTTT. It encodes CASSAGTPESPLHF.

The chain couples TRBV25-1 to TRBJ1-2, with 7 bases fitting TRBD1. With 6 bases clipped from V and 3 bases from J, the junction kept 4 bases outside the gene matches. Per the germline V gene, CDR1 is MGHDK and CDR2 is SYGVNS. The CDR3 length is 13 residues. In DNA form, the CDR3 reads TGTGCCAGCAGGAACACAGGGGACTATGGCTACACCTTC. This codes for CASRNTGDYGYTF.